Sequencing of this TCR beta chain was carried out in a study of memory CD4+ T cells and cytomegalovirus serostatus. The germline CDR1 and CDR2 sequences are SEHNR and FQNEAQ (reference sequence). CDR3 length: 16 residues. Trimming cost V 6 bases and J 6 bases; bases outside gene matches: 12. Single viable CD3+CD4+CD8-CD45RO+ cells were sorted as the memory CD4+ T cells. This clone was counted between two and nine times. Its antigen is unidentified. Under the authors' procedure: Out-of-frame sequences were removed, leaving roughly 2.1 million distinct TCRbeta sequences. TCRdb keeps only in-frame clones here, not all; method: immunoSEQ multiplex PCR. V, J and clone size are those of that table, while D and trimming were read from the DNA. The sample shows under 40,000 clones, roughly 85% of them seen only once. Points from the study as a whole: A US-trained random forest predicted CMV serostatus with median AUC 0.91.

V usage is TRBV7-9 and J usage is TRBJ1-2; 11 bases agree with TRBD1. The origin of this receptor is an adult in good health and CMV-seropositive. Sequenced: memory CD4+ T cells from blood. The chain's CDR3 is CASSIRRDRGDHGYTF. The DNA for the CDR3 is TGTGCCAGCAGTATCCGACGGGACAGGGGGGACCATGGCTACACCTTC.